This T cell receptor beta chain came from a study of blood T cell repertoires in COVID-19 (TCRdb year 2020). With regard to the full study: The collaborator samples originated in the United States, Italy and Spain and spanned the acute and convalescent phases of COVID-19. The prospective study material was composed of cDNA or gDNA derived from T cells, B-cell-depleted T cells, or PBMCs. Deeply sampled blood TCRbeta repertoires from subjects exposed to, actively infected with, or recovered from COVID-19 were included in the dataset. A freely available public database, intended as a resource for researchers studying the immune response to SARS-CoV-2, is where the repertoires were released. The samples were drawn from the first 160 participants of the ongoing ImmuneRACE study and from more than 1,000 subjects provided by 6 global collaborators. The sample metadata nearly always contained a de-identified subject ID, COVID-19 status, age in years and sex. Where available, HLA class I and class II types were obtained from metadata supplied by the sample provider rather than from assay-based typing.

V ends up 8 bases short and J 0 bases short, with an unmatched junction base count of 14. Reading the germline V gene gives CDR1 MDHEN and CDR2 SYDVKM. The CDR3 has 17 amino acids, counting the end cysteine and phenylalanine. The entry retains the CDR3 DNA only, 51 bases that are in frame from base 1. In the case of this clone: The clone's antigen remains unknown. It has no much larger one-base neighbor in the sample; base qualities were not kept.

Results the study describes overall, beyond this receptor: Clinical and demographic metadata were provided uncurated, with the amount varying by source and participant.

Each collaborating institution followed its own protocols to collect whole blood in K2EDTA tubes. Collaborator samples were shipped for TCRbeta analysis as frozen whole blood, isolated PBMCs, or DNA extracted from either sample type. TCRbeta CDR3 regions were amplified from genomic DNA using the immunoSEQ Assay, a bias-controlled multiplex PCR. Per the original workflow: The number of nucleated cells in each sample was estimated by amplification of reference gene primers within the assay. To quantify the absolute abundance of each unique TCRbeta CDR3 rearrangement, sequence reads were collapsed and filtered. For each sample, productive Simpson clonality was calculated by taking the square root of Simpson's diversity index across productive rearrangements. TCRdb retrieved this table from immuneACCESS and kept in-frame rearrangements only. Not all clones are present; in checked studies, unresolved V genes account for under half, and no reason is known for the remainder. V, J and clone size are taken as reported in that table, and D and trimming were inferred from the DNA itself. The sample has 150,000 to 200,000 clones on record, 84% of them singletons. The ten most abundant clones make up 2.6% of the sample.

The rearrangement joined TRBV28 to TRBJ2-7, with 9 central nucleotides matching TRBD2. The receptor was derived from a human donor with acute or convalescent COVID-19. The donor label of this sample is uncertain. The specimen was peripheral blood. The DNA is as follows: TGTGCCAGCGCTCCGGGCGGGAGGGGCTCTAGCTCCTACGAGCAGTACTTC. The resulting protein is CASAPGGRGSSSYEQYF.